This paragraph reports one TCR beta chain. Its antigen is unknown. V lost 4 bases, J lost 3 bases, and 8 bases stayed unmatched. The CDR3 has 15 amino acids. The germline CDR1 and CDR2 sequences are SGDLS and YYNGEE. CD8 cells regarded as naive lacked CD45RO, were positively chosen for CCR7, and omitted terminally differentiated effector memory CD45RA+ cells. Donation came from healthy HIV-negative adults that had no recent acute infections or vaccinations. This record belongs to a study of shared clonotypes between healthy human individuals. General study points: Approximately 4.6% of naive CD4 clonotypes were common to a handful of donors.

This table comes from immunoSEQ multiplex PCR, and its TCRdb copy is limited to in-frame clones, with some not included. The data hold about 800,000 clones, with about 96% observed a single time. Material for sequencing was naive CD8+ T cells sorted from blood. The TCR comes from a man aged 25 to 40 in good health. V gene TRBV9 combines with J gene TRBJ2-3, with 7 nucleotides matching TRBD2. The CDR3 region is CASSSPSGGTDTQYF. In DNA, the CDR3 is TGTGCCAGCAGCTCACCTTCGGGAGGAACAGATACGCAGTATTTT. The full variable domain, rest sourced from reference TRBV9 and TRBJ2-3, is DSGVTQTPKHLITATGQRVTLRCSPRSGDLSVYWYQQSLDQGLQFLIQYYNGEERAKGNILERFSAQQFPDLHSELNLSSLELGDSALYFCASSSPSGGTDTQYFGPGTRLTVL.